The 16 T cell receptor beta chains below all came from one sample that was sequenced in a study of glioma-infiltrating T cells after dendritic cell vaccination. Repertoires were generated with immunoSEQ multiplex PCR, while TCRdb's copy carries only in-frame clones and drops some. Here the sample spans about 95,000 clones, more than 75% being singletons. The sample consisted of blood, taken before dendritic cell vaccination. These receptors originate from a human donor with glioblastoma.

The CDR3 protein is CSADRAGEQYF. CDR3 DNA: TGCAGCGCCGACAGGGCGGGCGAGCAGTACTTC. J is TRBJ2-5 and V is TRBV29-1; the match to TRBD1 covers 7 bases. The J call is doubtful: the DNA matches TRBJ2-7 better. Germline V gene sequence: CDR1 SQVTM, CDR2 ANQGSEA. The length of the CDR3 is 11 residues.

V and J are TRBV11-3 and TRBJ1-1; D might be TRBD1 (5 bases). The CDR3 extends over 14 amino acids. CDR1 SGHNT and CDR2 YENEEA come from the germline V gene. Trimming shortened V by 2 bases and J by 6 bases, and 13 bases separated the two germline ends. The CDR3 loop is CASSLLVREAEAFF. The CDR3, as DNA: TGTGCCAGCAGCTTACTAGTCAGGGAGGCTGAAGCTTTCTTT.

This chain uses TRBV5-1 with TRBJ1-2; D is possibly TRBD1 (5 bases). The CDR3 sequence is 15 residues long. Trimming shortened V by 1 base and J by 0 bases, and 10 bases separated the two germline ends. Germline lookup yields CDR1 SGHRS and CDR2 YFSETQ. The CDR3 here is CASSLIGQTNYGYTF. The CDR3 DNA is TGCGCCAGCAGCTTGATAGGACAAACTAACTATGGCTACACCTTC.

This chain's CDR3 is CASSPRTSSSNQPQHF. CDR3 DNA sequence: TGTGCCAGTAGTCCCCGGACATCTTCTAGCAATCAGCCCCAGCATTTT. V gene TRBV19 combines with J gene TRBJ1-5; possible D gene TRBD1, 5 bases. In germline, CDR1 is LNHDA, CDR2 SQIVND (reference sequence). This CDR3 contains 16 residues. Trimming cost V 5 bases and J 0 bases, with 14 bases left between them.

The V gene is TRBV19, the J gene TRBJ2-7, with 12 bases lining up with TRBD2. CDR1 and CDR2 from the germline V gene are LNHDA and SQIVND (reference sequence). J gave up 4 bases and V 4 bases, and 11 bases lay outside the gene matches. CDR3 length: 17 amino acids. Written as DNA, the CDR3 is TGTGCCAGTAGTACCCTACCACTAGCGGGGGGACTTTACGAGCAGTACTTC. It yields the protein CASSTLPLAGGLYEQYF.

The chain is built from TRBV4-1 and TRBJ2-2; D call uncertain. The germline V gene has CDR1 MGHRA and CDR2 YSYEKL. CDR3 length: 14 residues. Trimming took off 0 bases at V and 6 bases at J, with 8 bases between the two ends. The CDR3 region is CASSQDRVAGELFF. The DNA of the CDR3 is TGCGCCAGCAGCCAAGATCGGGTAGCCGGGGAGCTGTTTTTT.

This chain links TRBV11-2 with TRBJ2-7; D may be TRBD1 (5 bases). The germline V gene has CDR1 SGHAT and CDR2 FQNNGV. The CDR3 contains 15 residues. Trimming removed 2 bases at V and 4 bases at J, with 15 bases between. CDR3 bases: TGTGCCAGCAGCTTATCCGCAGGGAATATGTACGAGCAGTACTTC. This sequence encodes CASSLSAGNMYEQYF.

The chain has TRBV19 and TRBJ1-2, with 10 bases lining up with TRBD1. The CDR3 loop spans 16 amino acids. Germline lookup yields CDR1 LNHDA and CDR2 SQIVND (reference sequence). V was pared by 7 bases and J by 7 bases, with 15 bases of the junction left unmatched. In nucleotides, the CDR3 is TGTGCCAGTACCCCCCGGACAGGGGGACCCTTTGGTGGCTACACCTTC. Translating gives CASTPRTGGPFGGYTF.

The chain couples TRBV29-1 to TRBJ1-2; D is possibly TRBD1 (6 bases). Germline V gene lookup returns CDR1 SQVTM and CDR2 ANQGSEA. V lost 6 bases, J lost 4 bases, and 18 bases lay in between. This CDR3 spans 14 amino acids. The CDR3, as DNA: TGCAGCGTGAGGGGGGGGTTATGGGGCTATGGCTACACCTTC. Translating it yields CSVRGGLWGYGYTF.

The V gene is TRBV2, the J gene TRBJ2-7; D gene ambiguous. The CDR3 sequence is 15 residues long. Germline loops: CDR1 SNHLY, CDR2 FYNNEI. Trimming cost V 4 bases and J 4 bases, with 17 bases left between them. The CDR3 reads CASSATTHEFYEQYF. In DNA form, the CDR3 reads TGTGCCAGCAGTGCGACGACACACGAATTTTACGAGCAGTACTTC.

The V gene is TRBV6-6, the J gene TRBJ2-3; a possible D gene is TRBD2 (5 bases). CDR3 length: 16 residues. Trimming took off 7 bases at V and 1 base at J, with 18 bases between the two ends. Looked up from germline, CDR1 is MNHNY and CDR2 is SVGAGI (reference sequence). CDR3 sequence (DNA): TGTGCCAGCACCCTAGGAGGTCCCCAAGGCACAGATACGCAGTATTTT. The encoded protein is CASTLGGPQGTDTQYF.

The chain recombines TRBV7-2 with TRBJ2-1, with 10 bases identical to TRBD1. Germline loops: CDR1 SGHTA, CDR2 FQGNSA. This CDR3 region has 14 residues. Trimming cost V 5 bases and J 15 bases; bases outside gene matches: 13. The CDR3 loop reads CASSRGSGTGDRFF. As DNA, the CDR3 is TGTGCCAGCAGCCGGGGGTCGGGGACAGGGGACAGGTTCTTC.

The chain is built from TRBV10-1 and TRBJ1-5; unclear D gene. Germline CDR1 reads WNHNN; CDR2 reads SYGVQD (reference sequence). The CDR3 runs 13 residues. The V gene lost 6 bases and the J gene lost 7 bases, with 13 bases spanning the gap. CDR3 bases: TGCGCCAGCAGCTCGAGCGAGGAGCAGCCCCAGCATTTT. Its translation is CASSSSEEQPQHF.

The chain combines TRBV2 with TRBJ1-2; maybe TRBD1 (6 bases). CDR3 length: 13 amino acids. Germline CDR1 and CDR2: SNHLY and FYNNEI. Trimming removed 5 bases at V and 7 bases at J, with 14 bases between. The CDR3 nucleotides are TGTGCCAGCAGTCTGGGGGCTGATTCTGGCTACACCTTC. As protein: CASSLGADSGYTF.

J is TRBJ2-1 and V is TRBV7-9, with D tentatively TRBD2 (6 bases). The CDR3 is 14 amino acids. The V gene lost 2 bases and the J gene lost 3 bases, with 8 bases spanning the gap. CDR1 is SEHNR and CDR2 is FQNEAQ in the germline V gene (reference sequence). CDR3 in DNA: TGTGCCAGCAGCTTAACGGGAGTCTACAATGAGCAGTTCTTC. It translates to CASSLTGVYNEQFF.

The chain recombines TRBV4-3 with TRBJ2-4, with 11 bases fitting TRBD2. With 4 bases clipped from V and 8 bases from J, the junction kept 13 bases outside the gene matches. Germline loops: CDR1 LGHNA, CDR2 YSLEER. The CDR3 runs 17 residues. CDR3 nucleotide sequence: TGCGCCAGCAGCCCCGCCCGAGGGACTAGCGGTTGGGACATTCAGTACTTC. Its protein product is CASSPARGTSGWDIQYF.